This TCR beta chain was recovered during a study of blood T cell repertoires in COVID-19. The CDR3 is made up of 16 amino acids. V lost 3 bases to trimming and J lost 5 bases; unmatched junction nucleotides: 8. Germline V gene data show CDR1 as ENHRY and CDR2 as SYGVKD. The assay was immunoSEQ multiplex PCR, and TCRdb's table has in-frame clones only and misses some. The sample holds roughly 41,000 clones; about 74% are singletons and the top ten take roughly a tenth. Source material: peripheral blood. The genes are TRBV10-3 and TRBJ2-3; 10 bases agree with TRBD2. The TCR comes from a man between 65 and 79 years old with COVID-19, enrolled during active disease. The CDR3 is CAISDRLAGEVDTQYF. For the CDR3, the DNA is TGTGCCATCAGTGATCGGCTAGCGGGAGAGGTAGATACGCAGTATTTT.